Detailed here is one T cell receptor (beta chain). Its antigen is not identified. The record originates from a study of T cell repertoires in cytomegalovirus infection. Study results and caveats: Cumulative public TCR beta family frequency identified CMV carriers with the relevant HLA.

The CDR3 is 16 residues long. The trim removed 0 bases at V and 2 bases at J, leaving 1 base unmatched. The germline V gene has CDR1 MNHNY and CDR2 SVGAGI (reference sequence). TCRdb recomputed calls from the reads with MiXCR, one row per CDR3 protein. The sample carries about 740,000 distinct CDR3 sequences, roughly a third recorded once. The sample was cultured PBMCs, taken from culture after CMV antigen stimulation. The chain couples TRBV6-6 to TRBJ2-3, with TRBD2 matching 11 bases. The receptor was derived from a human donor in good health (CMV status not recorded). Some clones in this sample may be carry-over from other donors' samples. The CDR3 DNA reads TGTGCCAGCAGTTACTCGACTAGCGGGGTCACAGATACGCAGTATTTT. Amino acids: CASSYSTSGVTDTQYF.